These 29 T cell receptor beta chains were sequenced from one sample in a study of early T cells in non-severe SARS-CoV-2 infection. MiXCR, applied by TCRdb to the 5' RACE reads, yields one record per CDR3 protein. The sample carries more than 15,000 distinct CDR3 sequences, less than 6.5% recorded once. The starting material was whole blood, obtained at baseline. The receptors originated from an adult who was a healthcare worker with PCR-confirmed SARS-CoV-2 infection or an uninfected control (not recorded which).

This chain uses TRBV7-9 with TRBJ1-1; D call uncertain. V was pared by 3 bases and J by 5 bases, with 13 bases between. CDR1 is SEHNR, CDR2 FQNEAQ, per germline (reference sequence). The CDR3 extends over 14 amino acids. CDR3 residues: CASSFGRSGTEAFF. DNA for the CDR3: TGTGCCAGCAGCTTCGGAAGATCTGGGACTGAAGCTTTCTTT.

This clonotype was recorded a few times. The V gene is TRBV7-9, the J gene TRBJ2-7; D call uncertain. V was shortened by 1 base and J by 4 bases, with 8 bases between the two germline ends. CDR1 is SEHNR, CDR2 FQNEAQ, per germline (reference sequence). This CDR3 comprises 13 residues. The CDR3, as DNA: TGTGCCAGCAGCTTAGGGTCCGTGTACGAGCAGTACTTC. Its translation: CASSLGSVYEQYF.

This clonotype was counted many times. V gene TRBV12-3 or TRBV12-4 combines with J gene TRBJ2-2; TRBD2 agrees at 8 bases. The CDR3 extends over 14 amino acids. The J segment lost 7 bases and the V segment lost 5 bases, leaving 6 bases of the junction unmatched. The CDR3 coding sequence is TGTGCCAGCAGTCCCTCGGGGGGGGTCGGGGAGCTGTTTTTT. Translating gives CASSPSGGVGELFF.

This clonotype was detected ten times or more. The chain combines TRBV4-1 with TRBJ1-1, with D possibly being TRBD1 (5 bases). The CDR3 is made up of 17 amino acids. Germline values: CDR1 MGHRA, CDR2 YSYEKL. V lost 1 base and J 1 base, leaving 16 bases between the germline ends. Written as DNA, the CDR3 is TGCGCCAGCAGCCAAGGTCCCTCCGGGACGCAGAACACTGAAGCTTTCTTT. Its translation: CASSQGPSGTQNTEAFF.

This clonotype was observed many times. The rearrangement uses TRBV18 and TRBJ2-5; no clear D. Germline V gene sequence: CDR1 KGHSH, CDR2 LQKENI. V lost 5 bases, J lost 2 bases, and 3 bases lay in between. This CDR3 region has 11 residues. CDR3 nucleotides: TGTGCCAGCTCATCACAAGAGACCCAGTACTTC. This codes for CASSSQETQYF.

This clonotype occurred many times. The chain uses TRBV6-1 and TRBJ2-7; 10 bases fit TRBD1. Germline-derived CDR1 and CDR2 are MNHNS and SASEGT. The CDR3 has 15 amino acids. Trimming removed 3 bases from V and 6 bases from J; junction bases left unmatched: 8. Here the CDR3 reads CASSETGTGDLEQYF. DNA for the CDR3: TGTGCCAGCAGTGAGACCGGGACAGGGGATCTCGAGCAGTACTTC.

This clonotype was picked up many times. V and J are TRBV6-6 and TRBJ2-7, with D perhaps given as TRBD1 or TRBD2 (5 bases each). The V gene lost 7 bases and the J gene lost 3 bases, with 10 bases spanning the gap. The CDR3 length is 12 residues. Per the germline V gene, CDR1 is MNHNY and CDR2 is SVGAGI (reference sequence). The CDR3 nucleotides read TGTGCCAGCATCCGGGGCAACTACGAGCAGTACTTC. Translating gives CASIRGNYEQYF.

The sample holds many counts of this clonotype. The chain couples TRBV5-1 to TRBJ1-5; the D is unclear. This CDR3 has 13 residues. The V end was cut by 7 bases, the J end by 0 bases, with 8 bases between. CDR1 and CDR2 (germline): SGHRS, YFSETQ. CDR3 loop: CASATSSNQPQHF. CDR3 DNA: TGCGCCAGCGCTACGTCTAGCAATCAGCCCCAGCATTTT.

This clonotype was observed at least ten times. CDR3 nucleotides: TGTGCCACCGAAACCCGTGAGCCCCAGCATTTT. Encoded protein: CATETREPQHF. This rearrangement joins TRBV21-1 to TRBJ1-5. TRBV21-1 is assigned pseudogene status. The CDR3 is made up of 11 amino acids.

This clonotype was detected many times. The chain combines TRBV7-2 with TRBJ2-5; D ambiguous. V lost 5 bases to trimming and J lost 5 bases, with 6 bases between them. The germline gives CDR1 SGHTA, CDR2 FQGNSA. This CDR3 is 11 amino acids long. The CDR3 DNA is TGTGCCAGCAGCCCCGGGGAGACCCAGTACTTC. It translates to CASSPGETQYF.

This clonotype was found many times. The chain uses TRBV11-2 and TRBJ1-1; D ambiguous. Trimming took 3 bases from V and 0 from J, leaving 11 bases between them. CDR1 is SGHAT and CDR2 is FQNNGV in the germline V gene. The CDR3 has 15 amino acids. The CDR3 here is CASSLSGRMNTEAFF. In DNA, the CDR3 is TGTGCCAGCAGCTTGTCTGGTCGAATGAACACTGAAGCTTTCTTT. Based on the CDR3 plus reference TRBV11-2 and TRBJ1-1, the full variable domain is EAGVAQSPRYKIIEKRQSVAFWCNPISGHATLYWYQQILGQGPKLLIQFQNNGVVDDSQLPKDRFSAERLKGVDSTLKIQPAKLEDSAVYLCASSLSGRMNTEAFFGQGTRLTVV.

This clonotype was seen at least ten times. This CDR3 is CATSRDPADTQYF. In nucleotides, the CDR3 is TGTGCCACCAGCAGAGATCCCGCAGATACGCAGTATTTT. This rearrangement joins TRBV15 to TRBJ2-3; D not resolved. The CDR3 has 13 residues. The V end lost 0 bases, the J end lost 4 bases, and 5 bases lay between the germline ends. Germline CDR1 reads LNHNV; CDR2 reads YYDKDF (reference sequence). Complete variable domain (other parts from reference TRBV15 and TRBJ2-3): DAMVIQNPRYQVTQFGKPVTLSCSQTLNHNVMYWYQQKSSQAPKLLFHYYDKDFNNEADTPDNFQSRRPNTSFCFLDIRSPGLGDTAMYLCATSRDPADTQYFGPGTRLTVL.

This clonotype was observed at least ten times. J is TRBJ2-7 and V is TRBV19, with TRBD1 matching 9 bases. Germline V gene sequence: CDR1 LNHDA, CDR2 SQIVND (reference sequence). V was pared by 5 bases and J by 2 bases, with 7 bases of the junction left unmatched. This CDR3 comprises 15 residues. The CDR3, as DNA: TGTGCCAGTAGTGACCCGGGACAGGGAGCCTACGAGCAGTACTTC. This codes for CASSDPGQGAYEQYF.

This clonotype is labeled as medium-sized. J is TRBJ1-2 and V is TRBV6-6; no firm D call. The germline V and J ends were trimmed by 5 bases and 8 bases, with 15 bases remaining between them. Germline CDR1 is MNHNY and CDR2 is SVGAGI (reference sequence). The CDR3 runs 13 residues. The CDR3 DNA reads TGTGCCAGCAGTCCTGGAAGGGCAGCGGGCTACACCTTC. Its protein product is CASSPGRAAGYTF.

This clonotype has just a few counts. The CDR3 bases are TGTGCCAGCAGCTTAGGGACGTTCAACACAGATACGCAGTATTTT. Its translation is CASSLGTFNTDTQYF. The chain links TRBV7-8 to TRBJ2-3; no clear D. Germline V gives CDR1 SGHVS, CDR2 FQNEAQ. The V end was cut by 1 base, the J end by 2 bases, with 10 bases between. This CDR3 has 15 amino acids.

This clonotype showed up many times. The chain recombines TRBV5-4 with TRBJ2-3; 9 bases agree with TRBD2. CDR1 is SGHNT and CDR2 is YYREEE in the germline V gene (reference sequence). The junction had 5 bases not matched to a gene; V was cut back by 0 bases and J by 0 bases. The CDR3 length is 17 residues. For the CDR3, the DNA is TGTGCCAGCAGCTTGGTTAAGACTAGCGGAAGCACAGATACGCAGTATTTT. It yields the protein CASSLVKTSGSTDTQYF.

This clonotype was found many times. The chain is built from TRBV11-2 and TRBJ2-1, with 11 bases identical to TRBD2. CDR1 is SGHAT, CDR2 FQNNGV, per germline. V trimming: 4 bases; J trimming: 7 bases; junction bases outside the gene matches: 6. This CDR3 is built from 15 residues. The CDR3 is CASSSGTSGLNEQFF. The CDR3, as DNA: TGTGCCAGCAGCTCGGGGACTAGCGGCTTGAATGAGCAGTTCTTC.

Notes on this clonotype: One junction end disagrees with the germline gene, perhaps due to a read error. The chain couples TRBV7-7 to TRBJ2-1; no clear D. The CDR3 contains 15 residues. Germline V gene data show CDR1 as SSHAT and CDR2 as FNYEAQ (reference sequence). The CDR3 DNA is TGTGCTAGCAGCCAGAACTGGGGATCCTACAATGAGCAGTTCTTC. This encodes CASSQNWGSYNEQFF.

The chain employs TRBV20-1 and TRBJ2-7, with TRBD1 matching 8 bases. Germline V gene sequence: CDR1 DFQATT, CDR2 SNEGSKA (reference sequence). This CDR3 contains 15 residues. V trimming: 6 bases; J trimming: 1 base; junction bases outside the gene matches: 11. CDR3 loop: CSAAARDRLSYEQYF. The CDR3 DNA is TGCAGTGCCGCGGCCCGGGACAGGCTTTCCTACGAGCAGTACTTC.

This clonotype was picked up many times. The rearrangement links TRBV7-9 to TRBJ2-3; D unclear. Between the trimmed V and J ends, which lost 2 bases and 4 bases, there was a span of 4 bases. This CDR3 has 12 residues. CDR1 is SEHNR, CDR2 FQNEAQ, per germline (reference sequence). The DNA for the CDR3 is TGTGCCAGCAGCTTATTGCCAGATACGCAGTATTTT. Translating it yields CASSLLPDTQYF.

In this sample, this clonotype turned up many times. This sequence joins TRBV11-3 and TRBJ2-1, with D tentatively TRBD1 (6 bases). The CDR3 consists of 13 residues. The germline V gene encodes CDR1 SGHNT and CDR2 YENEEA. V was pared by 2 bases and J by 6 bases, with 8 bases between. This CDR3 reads CASSLTGFNEQFF. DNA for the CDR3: TGTGCCAGCAGCTTAACAGGGTTCAATGAGCAGTTCTTC.

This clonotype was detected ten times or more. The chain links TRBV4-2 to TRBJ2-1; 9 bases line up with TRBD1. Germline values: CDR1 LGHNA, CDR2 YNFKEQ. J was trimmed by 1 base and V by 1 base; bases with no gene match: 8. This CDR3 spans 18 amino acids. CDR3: CASSQVGTGGRSYNEQFF. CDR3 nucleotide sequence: TGTGCCAGCAGCCAAGTAGGTACAGGGGGCCGTTCCTACAATGAGCAGTTCTTC.

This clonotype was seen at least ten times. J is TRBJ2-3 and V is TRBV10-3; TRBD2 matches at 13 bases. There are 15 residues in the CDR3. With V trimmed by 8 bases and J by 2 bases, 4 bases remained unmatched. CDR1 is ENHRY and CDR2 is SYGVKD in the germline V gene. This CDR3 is CAIGGLAGDTDTQYF. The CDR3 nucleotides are TGTGCCATCGGCGGACTAGCGGGGGACACAGATACGCAGTATTTT.

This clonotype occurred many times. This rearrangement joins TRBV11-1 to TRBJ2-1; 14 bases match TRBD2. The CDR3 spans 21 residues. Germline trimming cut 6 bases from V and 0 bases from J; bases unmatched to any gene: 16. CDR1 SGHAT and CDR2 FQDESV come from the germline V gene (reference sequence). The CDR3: CASRPTSGTSGGASSYNEQFF. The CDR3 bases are TGTGCCAGCAGACCTACATCCGGGACTAGCGGGGGTGCGAGCTCCTACAATGAGCAGTTCTTC.

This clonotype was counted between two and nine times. In DNA form, the CDR3 reads TGCGCCAGCAGCTCACCTGGACGGGGGAACACTGAAGCTTTCTTT. Translation gives CASSSPGRGNTEAFF. The gene calls are TRBV5-1 and TRBJ1-1, with no clear D. Germline CDR1 and CDR2: SGHRS and YFSETQ. V lost 3 bases to trimming and J lost 1 base, with 13 bases between them. The CDR3 is 15 residues long.

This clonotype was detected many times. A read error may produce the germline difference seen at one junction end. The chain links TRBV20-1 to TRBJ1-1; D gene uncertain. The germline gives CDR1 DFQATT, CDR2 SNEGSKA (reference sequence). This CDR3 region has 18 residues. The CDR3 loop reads CSASPAVKGGPLNTEVFF. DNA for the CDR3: TGCAGTGCTAGCCCCGCAGTCAAGGGCGGACCTCTGAACACTGAAGTTTTCTTT.

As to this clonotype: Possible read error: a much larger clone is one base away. CDR3 residues: CASIDRSENERFF. CDR3 in DNA: TGCGCCAGCATCGACAGGAGCGAGAATGAGCGGTTCTTC. The chain is built from TRBV10-1 and TRBJ2-1; possibly TRBD1 for D (6 bases). The CDR3 contains 13 residues. Germline CDR1 is WNHNN and CDR2 is SYGVQD (reference sequence).

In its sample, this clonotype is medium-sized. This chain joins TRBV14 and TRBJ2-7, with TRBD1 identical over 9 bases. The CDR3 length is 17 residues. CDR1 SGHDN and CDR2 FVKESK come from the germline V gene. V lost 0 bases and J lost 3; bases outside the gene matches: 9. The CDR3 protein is CASSQDLGGQGFYEQYF. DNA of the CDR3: TGTGCCAGCAGCCAAGATTTAGGCGGACAGGGGTTCTACGAGCAGTACTTC.

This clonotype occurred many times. The CDR3 protein is CASSPDRQSYGYTF. CDR3 DNA sequence: TGTGCCAGCTCACCAGATCGGCAGTCCTATGGCTACACCTTC. The chain couples TRBV18 to TRBJ1-2, with D unresolved. Germline V gene lookup returns CDR1 KGHSH and CDR2 LQKENI. V was cut by 2 bases and J by 4 bases, with 11 bases left in between. The CDR3 is made up of 14 amino acids.